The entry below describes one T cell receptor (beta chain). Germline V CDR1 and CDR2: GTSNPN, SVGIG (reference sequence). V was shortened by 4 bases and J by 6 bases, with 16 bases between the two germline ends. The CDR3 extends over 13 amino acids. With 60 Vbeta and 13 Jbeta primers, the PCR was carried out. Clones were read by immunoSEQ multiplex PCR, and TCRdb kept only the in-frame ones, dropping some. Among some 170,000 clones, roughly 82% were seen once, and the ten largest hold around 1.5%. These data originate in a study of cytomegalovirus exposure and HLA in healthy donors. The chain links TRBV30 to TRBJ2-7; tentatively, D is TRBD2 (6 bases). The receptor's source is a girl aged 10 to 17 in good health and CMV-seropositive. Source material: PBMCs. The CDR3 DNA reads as TGTGCCTGGAACCGGGACGGAGGGACCGAGCAGTACTTC. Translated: CAWNRDGGTEQYF.